A selection of T cell receptor beta chains follows, all from one sample in a study of T cell changes during pregnancy in multiple sclerosis. The data were produced by immunoSEQ multiplex PCR, yet TCRdb's version contains in-frame clones alone and is incomplete. Here the sample spans around 34,000 clones, 75% to 90% being singletons. Sequenced material: CD8+ T cells from peripheral blood mononuclear cells, taken after pregnancy. The receptors were sampled from a female donor with multiple sclerosis, enrolled in a pregnancy study. The CDR3 runs from the conserved cysteine through the conserved F or W. Each record gives: clone size, CDR3 length, J gene, D gene, V gene, CDR3 protein, CDR3 DNA. A D gene is named only where the DNA matches it firmly. Only some rows state a clone size, as once, few, many or a class for expanded clones.

once | 16 | TRBJ1-1 | NA | TRBV27 | CASGRAGWQMNTEAFF | TGTGCCAGCGGCCGGGCAGGGTGGCAAATGAACACTGAAGCTTTCTTT
NA | 18 | TRBJ2-2 | TRBD1 | TRBV9 | CASSTQYPGTGDTGELFF | TGTGCCAGCAGCACCCAGTACCCAGGGACAGGCGATACCGGGGAGCTGTTTTTT
NA | 15 | TRBJ2-1 | TRBD2 | TRBV14 | CASSPLAGAGNEQFF | TGTGCCAGCAGCCCACTAGCGGGGGCCGGAAATGAGCAGTTCTTC
NA | 14 | TRBJ2-7 | TRBD1 | TRBV19 | CASAMTGALNEQYF | TGTGCCAGTGCTATGACAGGGGCTCTGAACGAGCAGTACTTC
few | 12 | TRBJ2-2 | NA | TRBV4-1 | CASSQVSGELFF | TGCGCCAGCAGCCAAGTATCCGGGGAGCTGTTTTTT
NA | 14 | TRBJ1-5 | TRBD1 | TRBV2 | CASIPGQGIQPQHF | TGTGCCAGCATACCGGGACAGGGGATTCAGCCCCAGCATTTT
NA | 14 | TRBJ2-1 | TRBD2 | TRBV27 | CASGIWRGFDEQFF | TGTGCCAGCGGCATCTGGCGGGGGTTCGATGAGCAGTTCTTC
NA | 15 | TRBJ2-1 | NA | TRBV6-1 | CASSPRVADYNEQFF | TGTGCCAGCAGCCCCAGGGTGGCAGACTACAATGAGCAGTTCTTC
NA | 15 | TRBJ2-7 | NA | TRBV7-9 | CASSPAGGQPYEQYF | TGTGCCAGCAGCCCCGCGGGGGGACAGCCATACGAGCAGTACTTC
few | 16 | TRBJ2-1 | TRBD2 | TRBV4-2 | CASSQDTSGGADEQFF | TGTGCCAGCAGCCAAGATACTAGCGGGGGGGCCGATGAGCAGTTCTTC
NA | 14 | TRBJ1-1 | NA | TRBV10-3 | CAVLSQGSDTEAFF | TGTGCCGTCCTGTCACAGGGCTCCGACACTGAAGCTTTCTTT
NA | 14 | TRBJ1-1 | NA | TRBV6-4 | CASSESAERTEAFF | TGTGCCAGCAGTGAAAGCGCCGAGAGGACTGAAGCTTTCTTT
NA | 12 | TRBJ2-1 | NA | TRBV7-2 | CASSLGRNEQFF | TGTGCCAGCAGCTTAGGGCGGAATGAGCAGTTCTTC
NA | 15 | TRBJ2-5 | NA | TRBV7-8 | CASSSLQGPQETQYF | TGTGCCAGCAGCTCCCTCCAGGGGCCGCAAGAGACCCAGTACTTC
once | 18 | TRBJ2-7 | NA | TRBV7-6 | CASSLGGGLLSVANEQYF | TGTGCCAGCAGCTTAGGAGGCGGACTGCTGTCGGTCGCTAACGAGCAGTACTTC
NA | 13 | TRBJ1-2 | TRBD1 | TRBV5-5 | CASIPGGDYGYTF | TGTGCCAGCATCCCAGGGGGCGACTATGGCTACACCTTC
NA | 15 | TRBJ2-3 | TRBD1 | TRBV29-1 | CSVETGTGYPDTQYF | TGCAGCGTTGAGACCGGGACAGGGTATCCAGATACGCAGTATTTT
NA | 16 | TRBJ2-1 | TRBD1 | TRBV7-6 | CASSPSTGTGYNEQFF | TGTGCCAGCAGCCCTTCCACCGGGACAGGGTACAATGAGCAGTTCTTC
NA | 13 | TRBJ1-2 | NA | TRBV13 | CASSLRSGDGYTF | TGTGCCAGCAGCTTAAGGTCAGGGGATGGCTACACCTTC
NA | 14 | TRBJ2-1 | NA | TRBV6-1 | CALKGRGTYNEQFF | TGTGCCCTCAAAGGGCGGGGAACCTACAATGAGCAGTTCTTC
NA | 15 | TRBJ1-1 | NA | TRBV11-2 | CASSLYTGSNTEAFF | TGTGCCAGCAGCTTATACACAGGATCGAACACTGAAGCTTTCTTT
NA | 15 | TRBJ2-2 | TRBD1 | TRBV11-2 | CASRAGTGSSGELFF | TGTGCCAGTCGGGCCGGGACAGGGTCATCCGGGGAGCTGTTTTTT
NA | 15 | TRBJ2-3 | TRBD2 | TRBV27 | CASSSSSGTTDTQYF | TGTGCCAGCAGTTCGTCTAGCGGGACCACAGATACGCAGTATTTT
NA | 13 | TRBJ2-3 | NA | TRBV5-5 | CASSPDSRDTQYF | TGTGCCAGCAGCCCAGACAGCCGGGATACGCAGTATTTT
NA | 15 | TRBJ2-1 | NA | TRBV7-9 | CASSLKGSSYNEQFF | TGTGCCAGCAGCTTAAAAGGGAGCTCCTACAATGAGCAGTTCTTC
NA | 15 | TRBJ1-1 | NA | TRBV9 | CASSVVEYTNTEAFF | TGTGCCAGCAGCGTAGTCGAGTATACGAACACTGAAGCTTTCTTT
NA | 14 | TRBJ2-7 | NA | TRBV5-8 | CASSTGTYTYEQYF | TGTGCCAGCTCGACCGGGACATACACCTACGAGCAGTACTTC
few | 16 | TRBJ2-2 | NA | TRBV21-1 | CASSKGDRPDTGELFF | TGTGCCAGCAGCAAAGGGGACAGGCCGGACACCGGGGAGCTGTTTTTT
few | 13 | TRBJ2-7 | NA | TRBV6-1 | CAISGQRNYEQYF | TGTGCCATCAGTGGACAACGGAACTACGAGCAGTACTTC
NA | 15 | TRBJ1-2 | NA | TRBV7-9 | CASSPSGPHRVGYTF | TGTGCCAGCAGCCCCAGCGGACCCCACCGTGTCGGCTACACCTTC
NA | 13 | TRBJ2-5 | NA | TRBV19 | CASRPELQETQYF | TGTGCCAGTAGGCCCGAGTTACAAGAGACCCAGTACTTC
NA | 17 | TRBJ2-7 | TRBD2 | TRBV11-2 | CASSPWDSGGASYEQYF | TGTGCCAGCAGCCCCTGGGATAGCGGGGGGGCATCCTACGAGCAGTACTTC
few | 15 | TRBJ1-1 | TRBD1 | TRBV4-2 | CASSQDGTGNTEAFF | TGTGCCAGCAGCCAAGATGGGACAGGGAACACTGAAGCTTTCTTT
few | 15 | TRBJ2-7 | TRBD2 | TRBV6-1 | CASSEDSSGSNEQYF | TGTGCCAGCAGTGAAGATTCTAGCGGATCGAACGAGCAGTACTTC
NA | 16 | TRBJ1-1 | TRBD1 | TRBV4-3 | CASSSRTGVGNTEAFF | TGCGCCAGCAGCTCGCGGACAGGGGTAGGGAACACTGAAGCTTTCTTT
NA | 13 | TRBJ2-7 | TRBD1 | TRBV7-6 | CASSFGTGAEQYF | TGTGCCAGCAGCTTCGGGACAGGGGCCGAGCAGTACTTC
NA | 16 | TRBJ1-3 | NA | TRBV7-2 | CASTPREGIGGNTIYF | TGTGCCAGCACCCCACGGGAGGGAATCGGTGGAAACACCATATATTTT
NA | 16 | TRBJ2-2 | NA | TRBV15 | CATSTRRVGITGELFF | TGTGCCACCAGTACTAGAAGGGTTGGGATCACCGGGGAGCTGTTTTTT
NA | 17 | TRBJ2-3 | NA | TRBV4-2 | CASSQDAAGLSTDTQYF | TGTGCCAGCAGCCAAGATGCGGCCGGTCTCAGCACAGATACGCAGTATTTT
NA | 13 | TRBJ1-5 | NA | TRBV9 | CASSQDGNQPQHF | TGTGCCAGCAGCCAGGATGGCAATCAGCCCCAGCATTTT
NA | 15 | TRBJ1-2 | TRBD1 | TRBV27 | CASSRDRAPWDGYTF | TGTGCCAGCAGCCGGGACAGGGCCCCCTGGGATGGCTACACCTTC
NA | 16 | TRBJ2-2 | TRBD1 | TRBV5-8 | CASSTRTGGYTGELFF | TGTGCCAGCAGCACCCGGACAGGGGGCTACACCGGGGAGCTGTTTTTT
NA | 12 | TRBJ2-5 | NA | TRBV2 | CASRGLFGTQYF | TGTGCCAGCAGGGGACTCTTTGGGACCCAGTACTTC
NA | 15 | TRBJ2-1 | TRBD1 | TRBV6-5 | CASSPGTGGYNEQFF | TGTGCCAGCAGTCCCGGGACAGGGGGATACAATGAGCAGTTCTTC
NA | 13 | TRBJ2-1 | NA | TRBV6-1 | CASSDGQGYEQFF | TGTGCCAGCAGTGATGGTCAGGGGTATGAGCAGTTCTTC
NA | 16 | TRBJ2-2 | NA | TRBV5-1 | CASSGTPDKNTGELFF | TGCGCCAGCAGCGGCACACCGGACAAAAACACCGGGGAGCTGTTTTTT
NA | 15 | TRBJ2-2 | NA | TRBV7-9 | CASSPQTGNTGELFF | TGTGCCAGCAGCCCCCAGACAGGGAACACCGGGGAGCTGTTTTTT
NA | 16 | TRBJ2-7 | NA | TRBV7-9 | CASGLTQGQSGYEQYF | TGTGCCAGCGGTCTCACACAGGGACAATCAGGGTACGAGCAGTACTTC
NA | 14 | TRBJ2-7 | NA | TRBV27 | CASSVGDRIYEQYF | TGTGCCAGCAGCGTCGGCGACAGGATCTACGAGCAGTACTTC
NA | 18 | TRBJ2-3 | TRBD2 | TRBV9 | CASSVALAGGPSTDTQYF | TGTGCCAGCAGCGTAGCACTAGCGGGGGGCCCGAGCACAGATACGCAGTATTTT